The clone carrying this T cell receptor beta chain showed up just a few times. Its antigen is as yet unknown. The CDR3 is 17 amino acids. The V gene lost 2 bases and the J gene lost 6 bases, with 20 bases spanning the gap. Germline V CDR1 and CDR2: SGHRS, YFSETQ. This sample is part of a study of blood T cells in healthy people across ages. Study results and caveats: The CMV status of each donor remained undetermined, and this could have confounded shifts in expanded clonotypes.

Through a sample-barcoded 5' primer and a J-beta primer mix, a second PCR was run for roughly 6 to 11 cycles. In TCRdb, the 5' RACE reads were re-called with MiXCR into one record per CDR3 protein. The table has about 570,000 distinct CDR3 sequences, 27% seen once. The chain couples TRBV5-1 to TRBJ2-2; D uncertain. The TCR originated in a woman between 65 and 79 years old in good health. The sequenced material came from blood. The CDR3 protein is CASSLKFIGEFAGELFF. The CDR3, as DNA: TGCGCCAGCAGCTTAAAGTTTATTGGGGAATTCGCCGGGGAGCTGTTTTTT. The entire variable domain, with the rest obtained from reference TRBV5-1 and TRBJ2-2, is as follows: KAGVTQTPRYLIKTRGQQVTLSCSPISGHRSVSWYQQTPGQGLQFLFEYFSETQRNKGNFPGRFSGRQFSNSRSEMNVSTLELGDSALYLCASSLKFIGEFAGELFFGEGSRLTVL.